This TCR beta chain derives from a study of blood T cell repertoires in COVID-19. About the research overall: Samples of COVID-19 (acute and convalescent) were obtained from the United States, Italy and Spain.

The study recruited people aged roughly 18 to 95 years across approximately 25 US areas. Assay: immunoSEQ multiplex PCR; the TCRdb copy retains only in-frame clones and omits some. The sample carries 150,000 or so clones, approximately 83% recorded once. CDR3 size: 18 residues. The V gene end was trimmed by 2 bases and the J gene end by 1 base; junction bases not matched to a gene: 9. The germline CDR1 and CDR2 sequences are SGHTA and FQGTGA. Sequencing input: PBMCs or T cells enriched from blood (not recorded which). This clonotype originated in a man aged 50-60 years who had recovered from COVID-19. The gene calls are TRBV7-3 and TRBJ2-2; 8 nucleotides line up with TRBD1. The CDR3 coding sequence is TGTGCCAGCAGCTTATGGGAGGTGGGGACAGGGAACACCGGGGAGCTGTTTTTT. Translated, it gives CASSLWEVGTGNTGELFF. Variable domain in full (rest from reference TRBV7-3 and TRBJ2-2): GAGVSQTPSNKVTEKGKYVELRCDPISGHTALYWYRQSLGQGPEFLIYFQGTGAADDSGLPNDRFFAVRPEGSVSTLKIQRTERGDSAVYLCASSLWEVGTGNTGELFFGEGSRLTVL.